The next 29 T cell receptor beta chains were all read from a single sample in a study of T-cell reconstitution after alpha-beta-depleted transplantation in children. A TCRbeta library incorporating unique molecular identifiers was prepared. MiXCR, run by TCRdb on the PCR reads, gives a single entry per CDR3 protein. The sample carries approximately 79,000 distinct CDR3 sequences, 15% to 20% recorded once. Sequencing was performed on PBMCs, mostly from graft donor cells, taken 360 days after TCRalphabeta/CD19-depleted stem cell transplant. Source of these receptors: a male patient between 2 and 15 years old who had a stem cell transplant for acute lymphoblastic leukemia, so the T cells may come from the graft donor.

This chain connects TRBV5-1 to TRBJ2-7; D may be TRBD1 (6 bases). The CDR3 runs 15 residues. The germline V gene has CDR1 SGHRS and CDR2 YFSETQ. Deletions cut 0 bases from V and 4 bases from J, with 14 bases between. The CDR3 region is CASSLARGTLYEQYF. As DNA, the CDR3 is TGCGCCAGCAGCTTGGCCAGGGGTACGCTATACGAGCAGTACTTC.

This clonotype showed up just a few times. V usage is TRBV28 and J usage is TRBJ2-4; TRBD2 is a possible D gene (5 bases). CDR3 length: 14 residues. CDR1 is MDHEN and CDR2 is SYDVKM in the germline V gene. Trimming took off 10 bases at V and 1 base at J, with 14 bases between the two ends. CDR3 nucleotides: TGTGCCACCTTGTACAGCGGCGCCAAAAACATTCAGTACTTC. Translation gives CATLYSGAKNIQYF.

The chain couples TRBV10-2 to TRBJ2-7; 7 bases map to TRBD2. Trimming removed 6 bases from V and 4 bases from J; junction bases left unmatched: 9. CDR1 is WSHSY and CDR2 is SAAADI in the germline V gene. The length of the CDR3 is 14 residues. CDR3: CASRTAGSLYEQYF. CDR3 bases: TGCGCCAGCAGGACAGCGGGATCTTTGTACGAGCAGTACTTC.

CDR3 in DNA: TGTGCCAGCAGTTTGGGGGGCGGGACCGGGGAGCTGTTTTTT. It encodes CASSLGGGTGELFF. This sequence joins TRBV12-3 or TRBV12-4 and TRBJ2-2; D may match TRBD1 or TRBD2 (6 bases each). V was trimmed by 3 bases and J by 5 bases, leaving 10 bases between them. This CDR3 is built from 14 residues.

This chain joins TRBV7-8 and TRBJ2-6; D not resolved. The CDR3 is 15 residues long. Trimming took off 5 bases at V and 4 bases at J, with 12 bases between the two ends. Germline V gene data show CDR1 as SGHVS and CDR2 as FQNEAQ. CDR3 DNA sequence: TGTGCCAGCAGCCTTTGGGGTGCCGGGGCCAACGTCCTGACTTTC. Amino acid sequence: CASSLWGAGANVLTF.

The chain uses TRBV5-1 and TRBJ2-6; 8 bases agree with TRBD1. V shed 0 bases and J 3 bases; nucleotides not matched to a gene: 2. In germline, CDR1 is SGHRS, CDR2 YFSETQ. This CDR3 has 16 residues. The CDR3 DNA reads as TGCGCCAGCAGCTTGGAACAGGGGGGTGGGGCCAACGTCCTGACTTTC. Translating it yields CASSLEQGGGANVLTF. The entire variable domain, with the rest obtained from reference TRBV5-1 and TRBJ2-6, is as follows: KAGVTQTPRYLIKTRGQQVTLSCSPISGHRSVSWYQQTPGQGLQFLFEYFSETQRNKGNFPGRFSGRQFSNSRSEMNVSTLELGDSALYLCASSLEQGGGANVLTFGAGSRLTVL.

The V gene is TRBV11-2, the J gene TRBJ2-3; the D gene is possibly TRBD2 (6 bases). Deletions cut 5 bases from V and 0 bases from J, with 15 bases between. CDR1 and CDR2 (germline): SGHAT, FQNNGV. The CDR3 length is 16 residues. CDR3 region: CASSPNGGTSTDTQYF. CDR3 sequence (DNA): TGTGCCAGCAGCCCCAATGGCGGGACTAGCACAGATACGCAGTATTTT.

This clonotype showed up many times. This chain connects TRBV9 to TRBJ1-3; the match to TRBD1 covers 8 bases. This CDR3 contains 14 residues. Germline values: CDR1 SGDLS, CDR2 YYNGEE. V shed 7 bases and J 7 bases; nucleotides not matched to a gene: 10. This CDR3 reads CASQQGAVGNTIYF. DNA of the CDR3: TGTGCCAGCCAGCAGGGGGCCGTTGGTAACACCATATATTTT.

This clonotype was seen more than once but under ten times. V and J are TRBV7-9 and TRBJ2-1, with D perhaps TRBD1 or TRBD2 (5 bases each). Germline V CDR1 and CDR2: SEHNR, FQNEAQ (reference sequence). Trimming left V 4 bases short and J 0 bases short, with 13 bases between. CDR3 length equals 16 residues. CDR3 bases: TGTGCCAGCAGCTCCGGGACCGCTCCCTCCTACAATGAGCAGTTCTTC. It encodes CASSSGTAPSYNEQFF.

The V and J genes are TRBV5-8 and TRBJ2-5; 8 bases are a match to TRBD1. Germline CDR1 is SGHTS and CDR2 is YDEGEE. Losses at the gene ends were 8 bases for V and 7 bases for J; bases not matched to a gene: 10. CDR3 size: 13 residues. The CDR3 DNA reads TGTGCCAGGGGCCTCGGACAGGGAATGACCCAGTACTTC. It is translated as CARGLGQGMTQYF.

This clonotype was detected many times. The chain recombines TRBV29-1 with TRBJ2-1, with TRBD2 matching over 12 bases. The germline V gene has CDR1 SQVTM and CDR2 ANQGSEA. CDR3 length: 16 residues. V lost 7 bases, J lost 0 bases, and 7 bases stayed unmatched. The CDR3 sequence: CSASRLAGVSYNEQFF. CDR3 nucleotide sequence: TGCAGCGCCTCTAGACTAGCGGGAGTCTCCTACAATGAGCAGTTCTTC.

The V gene is TRBV30, the J gene TRBJ2-5, with 9 nucleotides matching TRBD1. The CDR3 has 15 amino acids. Germline-derived CDR1 and CDR2 are GTSNPN and SVGIG (reference sequence). The V gene end was trimmed by 2 bases and the J gene end by 7 bases; junction bases not matched to a gene: 11. CDR3 loop: CAWSMGQGGMTTQYF. CDR3 nucleotides: TGTGCCTGGAGTATGGGACAGGGAGGGATGACGACCCAGTACTTC.

This clonotype was seen a few times. V is TRBV20-1 and J is TRBJ2-7, with D possibly TRBD2 on 5 matching bases. CDR1 DFQATT and CDR2 SNEGSKA come from the germline V gene (reference sequence). The CDR3 is made up of 16 amino acids. Deletions cut 3 bases from V and 2 bases from J, with 20 bases between. CDR3: CSASAQLDGKPYEQYF. DNA for the CDR3: TGCAGTGCTAGTGCCCAATTGGACGGGAAACCCTACGAGCAGTACTTC.

V gene TRBV5-1 combines with J gene TRBJ1-2; the D is unclear. V was pared by 0 bases and J by 0 bases, with 9 bases between. This CDR3 region has 15 residues. Germline V CDR1 and CDR2: SGHRS, YFSETQ. CDR3 residues: CASSLGAGTNYGYTF. The CDR3, as DNA: TGCGCCAGCAGCTTGGGTGCGGGTACTAACTATGGCTACACCTTC. Full variable domain (outside the CDR3, taken from reference TRBV5-1 and TRBJ1-2): KAGVTQTPRYLIKTRGQQVTLSCSPISGHRSVSWYQQTPGQGLQFLFEYFSETQRNKGNFPGRFSGRQFSNSRSEMNVSTLELGDSALYLCASSLGAGTNYGYTFGSGTRLTVV.

This clonotype was recorded a few times. The gene calls are TRBV6-1 and TRBJ2-2; TRBD2 is a possible D gene (5 bases). V lost 10 bases to trimming and J lost 0 bases, with 15 bases between them. This CDR3 is 15 amino acids long. Germline values: CDR1 MNHNS, CDR2 SASEGT. CDR3 residues: CATPSSGPNTGELFF. In DNA form, the CDR3 reads TGTGCCACCCCTTCGAGCGGTCCGAACACCGGGGAGCTGTTTTTT.

This clonotype was seen only a few times. The chain combines TRBV12-3 or TRBV12-4 with TRBJ2-4, with D unclear. V gave up 4 bases and J gave up 6 bases, with 4 bases separating them. This CDR3 comprises 11 residues. CDR3 bases: TGTGCCAGCAGTTCCGGAAACATTCAGTACTTC. It encodes CASSSGNIQYF.

The chain links TRBV4-1 to TRBJ2-7; 8 bases are a match to TRBD2. V shed 4 bases and J 0 bases; nucleotides not matched to a gene: 8. This CDR3 has 16 amino acids. Germline V gene lookup returns CDR1 MGHRA and CDR2 YSYEKL. DNA for the CDR3: TGCGCCAGCAGCCTGGCGGGACTAGGGAGCTCCTACGAGCAGTACTTC. Amino acid sequence: CASSLAGLGSSYEQYF.

This clonotype was picked up many times. The chain recombines TRBV5-1 with TRBJ2-1, with 12 bases fitting TRBD2. The V and J ends lost 2 bases and 3 bases, in that order; junction bases with no gene match: 3. CDR1 and CDR2 (germline): SGHRS, YFSETQ. This CDR3 region has 16 residues. CDR3 nucleotides: TGCGCCAGCAGCTTTGGACTAGCGGGATACTACAATGAGCAGTTCTTC. Translation: CASSFGLAGYYNEQFF.

J is TRBJ2-3 and V is TRBV5-1; 7 bases match TRBD2. The V gene's germline CDR1 is SGHRS and CDR2 YFSETQ. The CDR3 length is 16 residues. J gave up 1 base and V 0 bases, and 5 bases lay outside the gene matches. In nucleotides, the CDR3 is TGCGCCAGCAGCTTGGCCGGGGCGGGAGGCACAGATACGCAGTATTTT. It encodes CASSLAGAGGTDTQYF.

The chain couples TRBV5-1 to TRBJ2-3; 9 bases map to TRBD2. The CDR3 contains 15 residues. Trimming removed 3 bases from V and 1 base from J; junction bases left unmatched: 3. Germline V gene lookup returns CDR1 SGHRS and CDR2 YFSETQ. This CDR3 is CASSSGTSRTDTQYF. The CDR3 DNA sequence: TGCGCCAGCAGCTCCGGGACTAGCCGCACAGATACGCAGTATTTT.

The gene calls are TRBV4-1 and TRBJ2-3; TRBD2 aligns across 12 bases. The CDR3 sequence is 19 residues long. Germline-derived CDR1 and CDR2 are MGHRA and YSYEKL. J was trimmed by 4 bases and V by 0 bases; bases with no gene match: 11. The DNA of the CDR3 is TGCGCCAGCAGCCAAGATCCGGCTAGCGGGAGGGCCATTTCAGATACGCAGTATTTT. Amino acids: CASSQDPASGRAISDTQYF.

This clonotype occurred a few times. The chain couples TRBV7-9 to TRBJ2-7; the D is unclear. V lost 2 bases, J lost 7 bases, and 21 bases lay in between. Germline lookup yields CDR1 SEHNR and CDR2 FQNEAQ (reference sequence). The length of the CDR3 is 16 residues. CDR3 DNA: TGTGCCAGCAGCTTACGATTCCAGGCCAGGAGTGGGGAGCAGTACTTC. It encodes CASSLRFQARSGEQYF. The full variable domain, completed using reference TRBV7-9 and TRBJ2-7, is DTGVSQNPRHKITKRGQNVTFRCDPISEHNRLYWYRQTLGQGPEFLTYFQNEAQLEKSRLLSDRFSAERPKGSFSTLEIQRTEQGDSAMYLCASSLRFQARSGEQYFGPGTRLTVT.

This clonotype was picked up one time. The chain combines TRBV4-1 with TRBJ2-7, with 11 positions matching TRBD2. The ends lost 6 bases at V and 5 bases at J; junction bases unmatched: 18. Germline V CDR1 and CDR2: MGHRA, YSYEKL. CDR3 length equals 18 residues. Here the CDR3 DNA reads TGCGCCAGCAGGGGCACTAGCGGGAGAGCGGGCACCGCCCACGAGCAGTACTTC. Amino acid sequence: CASRGTSGRAGTAHEQYF.

The chain joins TRBV9 to TRBJ1-2; D is uncertain. V dropped 2 bases and J dropped 4 bases, with 9 bases sitting between them. Germline V gene sequence: CDR1 SGDLS, CDR2 YYNGEE. The CDR3 loop spans 13 amino acids. The CDR3 is CASSVTDGYGYTF. In nucleotides, the CDR3 is TGTGCCAGCAGCGTTACGGACGGCTATGGCTACACCTTC.

The chain has TRBV12-3 or TRBV12-4 and TRBJ2-7; TRBD2 is a possible D gene (5 bases). The CDR3 totals 14 residues. Trimming left V 6 bases short and J 1 base short, with 13 bases between. DNA for the CDR3: TGTGCCAGCAGCCCCTTAGGGAGTTCCTACGAGCAGTACTTC. Translating it yields CASSPLGSSYEQYF.

There are a few counts of this clonotype. The CDR3: CASSQLHWPGQGNTGELFF. As DNA, the CDR3 is TGCGCCAGCAGCCAACTCCACTGGCCGGGACAGGGGAACACCGGGGAGCTGTTTTTT. The V call is TRBV4-1, the J call TRBJ2-2; 9 bases agree with TRBD1. The CDR3 loop spans 19 amino acids. Trimming cost V 2 bases and J 1 base; bases outside gene matches: 11. Germline values: CDR1 MGHRA, CDR2 YSYEKL.

This sequence joins TRBV27 and TRBJ2-7; a possible D gene is TRBD1 (7 bases). The V end lost 2 bases, the J end lost 0 bases, and 11 bases lay between the germline ends. The germline V gene encodes CDR1 MNHEY and CDR2 SMNVEV (reference sequence). The CDR3 runs to 15 residues. Here the CDR3 reads CASSLIRGDSYEQYF. DNA for the CDR3: TGTGCCAGCAGTTTAATCAGGGGGGACTCCTACGAGCAGTACTTC.

The rearrangement joins TRBV20-1 to TRBJ2-1; D may be TRBD1 (6 bases). The CDR3 contains 15 residues. CDR1 is DFQATT, CDR2 SNEGSKA, per germline (reference sequence). V shed 6 bases and J shed 2 bases, with 17 bases lying between them. The CDR3 protein is CSAAGWGRPYNEQFF. Here the CDR3 DNA reads TGCAGTGCAGCCGGGTGGGGGCGGCCCTACAATGAGCAGTTCTTC.

This clonotype was observed a handful of times. The rearrangement joins TRBV7-9 to TRBJ2-7, with D perhaps assigned TRBD1 or TRBD2 (5 bases each). CDR1 is SEHNR, CDR2 FQNEAQ, per germline (reference sequence). CDR3 length: 14 residues. Trimming cost V 5 bases and J 7 bases, with 18 bases left between them. The CDR3 region has the DNA TGTGCCAGCAGCCCCCCGAGGGGCTGGGTTGAGCAGTACTTC. Encoded protein: CASSPPRGWVEQYF.